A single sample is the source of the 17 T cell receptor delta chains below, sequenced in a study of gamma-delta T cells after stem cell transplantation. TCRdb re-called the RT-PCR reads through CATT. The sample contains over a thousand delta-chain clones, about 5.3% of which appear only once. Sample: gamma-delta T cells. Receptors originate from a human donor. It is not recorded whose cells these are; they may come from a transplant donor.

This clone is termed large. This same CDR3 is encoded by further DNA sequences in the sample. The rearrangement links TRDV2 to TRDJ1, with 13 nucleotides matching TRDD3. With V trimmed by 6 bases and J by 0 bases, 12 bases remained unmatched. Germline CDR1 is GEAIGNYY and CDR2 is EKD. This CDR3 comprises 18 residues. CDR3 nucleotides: TGTGCCTGTCTGCCTCTACTGGGGGATACGCGGTACACCGATAAACTCATCTTT. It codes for CACLPLLGDTRYTDKLIF.

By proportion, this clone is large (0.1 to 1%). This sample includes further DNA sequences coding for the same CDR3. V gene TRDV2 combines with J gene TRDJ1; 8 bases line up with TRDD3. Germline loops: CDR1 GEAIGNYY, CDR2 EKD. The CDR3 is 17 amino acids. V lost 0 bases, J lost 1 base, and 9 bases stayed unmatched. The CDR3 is CACDTVGDTKGTDKLIF. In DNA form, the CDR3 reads TGTGCCTGTGACACCGTTGGGGATACAAAAGGCACCGATAAACTCATCTTT.

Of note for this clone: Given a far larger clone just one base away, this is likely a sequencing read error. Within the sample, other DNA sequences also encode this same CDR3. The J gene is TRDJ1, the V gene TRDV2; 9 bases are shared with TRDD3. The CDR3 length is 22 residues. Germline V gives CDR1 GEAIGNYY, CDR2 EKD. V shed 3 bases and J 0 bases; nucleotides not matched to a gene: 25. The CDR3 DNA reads TGTGCCTGTGACCCGCTCGGAGACGGAGGGGGATACCTGAGGGGGTACACCGATAAACTCATCTTT. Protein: CACDPLGDGGGYLRGYTDKLIF.

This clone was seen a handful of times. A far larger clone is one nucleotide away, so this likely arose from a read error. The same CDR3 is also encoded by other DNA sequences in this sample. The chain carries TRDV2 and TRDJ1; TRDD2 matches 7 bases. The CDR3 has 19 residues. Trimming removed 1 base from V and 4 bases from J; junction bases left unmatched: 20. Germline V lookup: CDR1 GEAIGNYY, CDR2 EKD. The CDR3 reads CACDTAGFPTGAYGDKLIF. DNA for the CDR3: TGTGCCTGTGACACGGCGGGCTTTCCTACGGGGGCTTATGGCGATAAACTCATCTTT.

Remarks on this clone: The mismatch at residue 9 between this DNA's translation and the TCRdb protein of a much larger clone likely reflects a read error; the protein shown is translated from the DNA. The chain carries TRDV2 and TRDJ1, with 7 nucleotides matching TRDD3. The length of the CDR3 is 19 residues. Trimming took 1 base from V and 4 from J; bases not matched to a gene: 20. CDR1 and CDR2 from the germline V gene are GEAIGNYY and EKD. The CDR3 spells CACDTAGFHTGAYGDKLIF. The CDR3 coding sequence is TGTGCCTGTGACACGGCGGGCTTTCATACTGGGGCTTATGGCGATAAACTCATCTTT.

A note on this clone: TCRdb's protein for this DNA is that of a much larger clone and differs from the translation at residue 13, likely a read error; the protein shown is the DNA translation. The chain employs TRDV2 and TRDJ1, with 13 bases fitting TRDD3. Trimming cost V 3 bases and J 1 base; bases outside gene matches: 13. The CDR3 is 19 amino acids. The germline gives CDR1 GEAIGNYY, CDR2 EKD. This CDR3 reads CACDAVLGDTLGSTDKLIF. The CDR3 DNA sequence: TGTGCCTGTGACGCTGTACTGGGGGATACGTTGGGTAGCACCGATAAACTCATCTTT.

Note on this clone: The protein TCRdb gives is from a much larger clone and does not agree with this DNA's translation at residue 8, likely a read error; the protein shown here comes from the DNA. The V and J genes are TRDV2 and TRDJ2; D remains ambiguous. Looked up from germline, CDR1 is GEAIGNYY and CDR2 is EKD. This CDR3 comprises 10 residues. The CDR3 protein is CASLEAQIFF. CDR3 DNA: TGTGCCTCGTTGGAGGCACAAATCTTCTTT.

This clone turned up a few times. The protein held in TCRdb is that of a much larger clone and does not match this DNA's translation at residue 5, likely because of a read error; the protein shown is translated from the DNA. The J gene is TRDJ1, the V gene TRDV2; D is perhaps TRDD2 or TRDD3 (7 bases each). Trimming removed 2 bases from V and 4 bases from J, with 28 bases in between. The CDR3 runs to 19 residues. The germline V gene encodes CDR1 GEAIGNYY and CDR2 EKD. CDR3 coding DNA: TGTGCCTGTGACATGGCGGGCTTTCCTACTGGGGCTTATGGCGATAAACTCATCTTT. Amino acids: CACDMAGFPTGAYGDKLIF.

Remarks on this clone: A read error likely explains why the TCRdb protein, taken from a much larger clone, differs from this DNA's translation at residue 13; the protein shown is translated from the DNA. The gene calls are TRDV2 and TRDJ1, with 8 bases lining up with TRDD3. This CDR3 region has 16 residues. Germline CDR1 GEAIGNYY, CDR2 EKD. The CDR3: CACDTLGEGKTDQLIF. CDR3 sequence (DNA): TGTGCCTGTGACACCCTGGGGGAGGGTAAGACCGATCAACTCATCTTT.

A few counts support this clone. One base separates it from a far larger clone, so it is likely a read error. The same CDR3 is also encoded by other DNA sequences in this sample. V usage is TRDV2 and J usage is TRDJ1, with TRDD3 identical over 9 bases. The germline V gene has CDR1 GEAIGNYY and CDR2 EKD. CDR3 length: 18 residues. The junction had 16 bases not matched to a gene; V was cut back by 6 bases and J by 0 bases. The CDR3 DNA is TGTGCCTGTCTGCCTCTACTTGGGGATACGCGGTACACCGATAAACTCATCTTT. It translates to CACLPLLGDTRYTDKLIF.

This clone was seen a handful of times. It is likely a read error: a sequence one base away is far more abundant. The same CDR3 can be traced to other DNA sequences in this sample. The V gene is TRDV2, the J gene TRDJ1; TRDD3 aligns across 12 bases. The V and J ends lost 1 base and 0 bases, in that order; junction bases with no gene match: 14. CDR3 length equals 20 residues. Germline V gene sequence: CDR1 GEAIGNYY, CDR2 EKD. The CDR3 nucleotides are TGTGCCTGTGACACATTACTGGGGGATACACTCCCGGGTGACACCGATAAACTCATCTTT. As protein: CACDTLLGDTLPGDTDKLIF.

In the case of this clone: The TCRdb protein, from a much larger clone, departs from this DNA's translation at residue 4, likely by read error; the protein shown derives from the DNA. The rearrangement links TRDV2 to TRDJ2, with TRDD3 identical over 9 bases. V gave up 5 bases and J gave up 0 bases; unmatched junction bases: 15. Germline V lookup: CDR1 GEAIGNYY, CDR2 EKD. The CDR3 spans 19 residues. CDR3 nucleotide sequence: TGTGCCTGTGGCAAAGTCGCTGGGGGATCGCCATCTTTGACAGCACAACTCTTCTTT. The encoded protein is CACGKVAGGSPSLTAQLFF.

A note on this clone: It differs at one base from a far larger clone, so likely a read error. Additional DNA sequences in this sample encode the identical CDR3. CDR3 amino acids: CACDTVDQTDKLIF. The CDR3 DNA reads as TGTGCCTGCGACACCGTTGACCAAACCGATAAACTCATCTTT. The chain couples TRDV2 to TRDJ1; no firm D call. Germline CDR1 GEAIGNYY, CDR2 EKD. The CDR3 is made up of 14 amino acids.

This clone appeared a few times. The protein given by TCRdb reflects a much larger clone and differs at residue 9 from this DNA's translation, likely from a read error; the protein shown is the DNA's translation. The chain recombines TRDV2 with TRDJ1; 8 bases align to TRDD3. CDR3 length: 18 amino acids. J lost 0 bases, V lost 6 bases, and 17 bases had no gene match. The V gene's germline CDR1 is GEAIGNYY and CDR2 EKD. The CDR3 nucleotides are TGTGCCTGTCTGCCTCTACTGGGGGCTACGCGGTACACCGATAAACTCATCTTT. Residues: CACLPLLGATRYTDKLIF.

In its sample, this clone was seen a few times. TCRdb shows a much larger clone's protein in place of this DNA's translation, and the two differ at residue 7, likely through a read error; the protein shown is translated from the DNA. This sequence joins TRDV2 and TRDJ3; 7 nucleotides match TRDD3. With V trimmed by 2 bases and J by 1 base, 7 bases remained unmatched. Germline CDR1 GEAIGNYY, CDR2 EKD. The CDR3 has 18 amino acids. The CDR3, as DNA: TGTGCCTGTGACAATACTAGGGGATATTCCTGGGACACCCGACAGATGTTTTTC. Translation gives CACDNTRGYSWDTRQMFF.

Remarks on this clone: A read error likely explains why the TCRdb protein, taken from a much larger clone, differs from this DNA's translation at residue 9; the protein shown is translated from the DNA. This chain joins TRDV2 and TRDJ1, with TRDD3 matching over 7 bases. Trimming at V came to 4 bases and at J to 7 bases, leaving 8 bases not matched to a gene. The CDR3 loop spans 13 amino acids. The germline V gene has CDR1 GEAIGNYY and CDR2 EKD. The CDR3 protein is CACDLLGMAKLIF. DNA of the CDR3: TGTGCCTGTGATTTACTGGGGATGGCTAAACTCATCTTT.

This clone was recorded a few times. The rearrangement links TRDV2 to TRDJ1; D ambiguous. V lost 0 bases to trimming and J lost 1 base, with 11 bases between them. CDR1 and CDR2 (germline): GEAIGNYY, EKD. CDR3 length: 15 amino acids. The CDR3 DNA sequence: TGTGCCTGTGACACCGTAACGCGGGGCACCGATAAACTCATCTTT. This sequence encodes CACDTVTRGTDKLIF.